Below, one T cell receptor beta chain is given with its context. The data were taken from a study of blood T cell repertoires in COVID-19. The germline V gene encodes CDR1 SGHTA and CDR2 FQGNSA. CDR3 size: 15 residues. V gave up 5 bases and J gave up 1 base; unmatched junction bases: 6. Profiling relied on immunoSEQ multiplex PCR, and the TCRdb table lists in-frame clones only, not all of them. The sample has 34,000 or so clones, around 90% seen once. This chain uses TRBV7-2 with TRBJ2-5; TRBD2 aligns across 8 bases. The sequenced sample consisted of peripheral blood. The sequence derives from a man aged 50 to 59 with active or convalescent COVID-19. This CDR3 is CASSPNGLAQETQYF. In DNA, the CDR3 is TGTGCCAGCAGCCCGAACGGACTAGCCCAAGAGACCCAGTACTTC. Variable domain in full (rest from reference TRBV7-2 and TRBJ2-5): GAGVSQSPSNKVTEKGKDVELRCDPISGHTALYWYRQSLGQGLEFLIYFQGNSAPDKSGLPSDRFSAERTGGSVSTLTIQRTQQEDSAVYLCASSPNGLAQETQYFGPGTRLLVL.